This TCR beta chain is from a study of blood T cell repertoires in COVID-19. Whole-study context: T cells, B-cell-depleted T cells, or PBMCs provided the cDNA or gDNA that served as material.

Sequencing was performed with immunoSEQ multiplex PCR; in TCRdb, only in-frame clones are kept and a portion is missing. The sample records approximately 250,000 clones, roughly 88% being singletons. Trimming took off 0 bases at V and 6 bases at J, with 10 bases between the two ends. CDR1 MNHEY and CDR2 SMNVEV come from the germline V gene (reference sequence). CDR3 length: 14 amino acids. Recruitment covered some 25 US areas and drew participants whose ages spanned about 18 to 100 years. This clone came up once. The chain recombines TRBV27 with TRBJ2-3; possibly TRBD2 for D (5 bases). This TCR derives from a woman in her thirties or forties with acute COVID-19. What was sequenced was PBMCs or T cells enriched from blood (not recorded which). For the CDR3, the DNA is TGTGCCAGCAGTTTATCGTCTAGCTCGGATACGCAGTATTTT. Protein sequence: CASSLSSSSDTQYF.